The 19 T cell receptor beta chains below come from one sample, sequenced in a study of regulatory T cells in long-lasting Graves disease. Time point in this sample: persistent/refractory GD, antithyroid drugs over 5 years with positive TRAb. The TCR library used RNA extracted from PBMCs. Relying on iRepertoire HTBI primers and Arm-PCR of CDR3 regions, the team built TCR beta libraries. MiXCR, run by TCRdb on the multiplex PCR reads, gives a single entry per CDR3 protein. The sample consists of roughly 300,000 distinct CDR3 sequences, 15% to 20% of them appearing once. The specimen comprised peripheral blood mononuclear cells (PBMCs), sampled when the disease was refractory, from a patient treated with antithyroid drugs. Receptors were obtained from a female donor with Graves disease.

This clonotype was detected many times. The rearrangement links TRBV6-1 to TRBJ1-6, with a tentative D call TRBD1 (5 bases). CDR3 length equals 14 residues. Germline lookup yields CDR1 MNHNS and CDR2 SASEGT. Trimming took 6 bases from V and 10 from J, leaving 16 bases between them. The CDR3 DNA is TGTGCCAGCAGGACAATGACAGAGGGATCACCCCTCCACTTT. Its protein is CASRTMTEGSPLHF.

This clonotype occurred many times. J is TRBJ1-5 and V is TRBV24-1; 8 bases agree with TRBD1. The germline V gene encodes CDR1 KGHDR and CDR2 SFDVKD. V shed 3 bases and J 2 bases; nucleotides not matched to a gene: 2. CDR3 length equals 15 residues. In nucleotides, the CDR3 is TGTGCCACCAGTGATGGACAGGGTGGCAATCAGCCCCAGCATTTT. Translated: CATSDGQGGNQPQHF.

This clonotype was seen ten or more times. The chain employs TRBV11-2 and TRBJ1-2; TRBD1 aligns across 9 bases. Trimming removed 1 base from V and 5 bases from J; junction bases left unmatched: 8. Germline-derived CDR1 and CDR2 are SGHAT and FQNNGV. CDR3 length equals 16 residues. The CDR3 region has the DNA TGTGCCAGCAGCTTAGGGTCCGGGACAGGGACATATGGCTACACCTTC. Translating it yields CASSLGSGTGTYGYTF.

This clonotype was detected a few times. The rearrangement joins TRBV6-1 to TRBJ2-7; 8 positions agree with TRBD1. The V and J ends lost 6 bases and 9 bases, in that order; junction bases with no gene match: 13. CDR3 length: 14 residues. Germline V gene sequence: CDR1 MNHNS, CDR2 SASEGT. DNA for the CDR3: TGTGCCAGCAGATCCGGGACAGGCGGTTTAGGGCAGTACTTC. It is translated as CASRSGTGGLGQYF.

This clonotype was observed a few times. V usage is TRBV29-1 and J usage is TRBJ1-1, with D maybe TRBD1 (6 bases). The germline V and J ends were trimmed by 6 bases and 0 bases, with 11 bases remaining between them. The CDR3 contains 13 residues. Germline lookup yields CDR1 SQVTM and CDR2 ANQGSEA. The CDR3 coding sequence is TGCAGCGTCAGGGGTAGAATGAACACTGAAGCTTTCTTT. Translated: CSVRGRMNTEAFF.

In this sample, this clonotype turned up a few times. This chain uses TRBV30 with TRBJ2-7; TRBD1 is a possible D gene (6 bases). This CDR3 is 11 amino acids long. Deletions cut 7 bases from V and 5 bases from J, with 12 bases between. In germline, CDR1 is GTSNPN, CDR2 SVGIG (reference sequence). The CDR3 spells CAYFQGNEQYF. The CDR3 coding sequence is TGTGCCTACTTTCAGGGGAACGAGCAGTACTTC. Filled out from reference TRBV30 and TRBJ2-7, the complete variable domain reads SQTIHQWPATLVQPVGSPLSLECTVEGTSNPNLYWYRQAAGRGLQLLFYSVGIGQISSEVPQNLSASRPQDRQFILSSKKLLLSDSGFYLCAYFQGNEQYFGPGTRLTVT.

The chain uses TRBV27 and TRBJ1-5, with a tentative D call TRBD1 (5 bases). The length of the CDR3 is 14 residues. V lost 5 bases and J lost 2, with 10 bases in between. Germline V gene data show CDR1 as MNHEY and CDR2 as SMNVEV (reference sequence). CDR3 loop: CASSRGHRNQPQHF. CDR3 nucleotide sequence: TGTGCCAGCAGTCGCGGACACCGCAATCAGCCCCAGCATTTT.

This sequence joins TRBV19 and TRBJ2-3; a possible D gene is TRBD2 (5 bases). The CDR3 is 14 residues long. The germline V gene encodes CDR1 LNHDA and CDR2 SQIVND (reference sequence). V was trimmed by 3 bases and J by 2 bases, leaving 9 bases between them. CDR3: CASSIGGPTDTQYF. Here the CDR3 DNA reads TGTGCCAGTAGTATTGGAGGCCCCACAGATACGCAGTATTTT. Drawing the rest from reference TRBV19 and TRBJ2-3, the complete variable domain is DGGITQSPKYLFRKEGQNVTLSCEQNLNHDAMYWYRQDPGQGLRLIYYSQIVNDFQKGDIAEGYSVSREKKESFPLTVTSAQKNPTAFYLCASSIGGPTDTQYFGPGTRLTVL.

This clonotype was counted at least ten times. The chain carries TRBV18 and TRBJ1-1; D perhaps matches TRBD1 (6 bases). The CDR3 sequence is 15 residues long. Per germline, CDR1 KGHSH and CDR2 LQKENI. V was clipped by 3 bases and J by 3 bases, with 14 bases between them. The CDR3 reads CASSPLSPGDTEAFF. The CDR3 nucleotides are TGTGCCAGCTCACCCCTTTCGCCAGGGGACACTGAAGCTTTCTTT. Full variable domain (outside the CDR3, taken from reference TRBV18 and TRBJ1-1): NAGVMQNPRHLVRRRGQEARLRCSPMKGHSHVYWYRQLPEEGLKFMVYLQKENIIDESGMPKERFSAEFPKEGPSILRIQQVVRGDSAAYFCASSPLSPGDTEAFFGQGTRLTVV.

V usage is TRBV19 and J usage is TRBJ1-5; D might be TRBD1 (5 bases). V was shortened by 7 bases and J by 4 bases, with 14 bases between the two germline ends. From germline, CDR1 is LNHDA and CDR2 SQIVND (reference sequence). The CDR3 is made up of 14 amino acids. CDR3 amino acids: CASTVGPANQPQHF. DNA for the CDR3: TGTGCCAGTACCGTGGGACCGGCAAATCAGCCCCAGCATTTT.

This clonotype was found a few times. V is TRBV5-1 and J is TRBJ2-7; TRBD2 is a possible D gene (6 bases). The CDR3 runs 14 residues. V lost 4 bases to trimming and J lost 3 bases, with 14 bases between them. The germline V gene encodes CDR1 SGHRS and CDR2 YFSETQ. The CDR3 reads CASSARRDGYEQYF. The CDR3 DNA reads TGCGCCAGCAGCGCCCGGCGGGACGGCTACGAGCAGTACTTC.

This clonotype was seen at least ten times. The rearrangement links TRBV10-3 to TRBJ1-1; 8 nucleotides align to TRBD1. The CDR3 extends over 14 amino acids. Germline CDR1 is ENHRY and CDR2 is SYGVKD. V trimming: 5 bases; J trimming: 3 bases; junction bases outside the gene matches: 5. This CDR3 is CAISSGQGDTEAFF. As DNA, the CDR3 is TGTGCCATCAGTTCCGGACAGGGCGACACTGAAGCTTTCTTT.

This clonotype was recorded at least ten times. The chain recombines TRBV3-1 with TRBJ1-4, with a weak D call TRBD1 (5 bases). The length of the CDR3 is 16 residues. V was pared by 1 base and J by 8 bases, with 17 bases between. The germline V gene has CDR1 LGHDT and CDR2 YNNKEL (reference sequence). The CDR3 region is CASSQGLGTRREKLFF. In nucleotides, the CDR3 is TGTGCCAGCAGCCAAGGGCTCGGGACGCGGCGAGAAAAACTGTTTTTT.

This chain uses TRBV30 with TRBJ1-5; D possibly corresponds to TRBD1 (5 bases). V lost 0 bases to trimming and J lost 0 bases, with 9 bases between them. The CDR3 is 15 amino acids. The germline CDR1 and CDR2 sequences are GTSNPN and SVGIG (reference sequence). The CDR3: CAWSVSTVSNQPQHF. DNA of the CDR3: TGTGCCTGGAGTGTCTCGACAGTTAGCAATCAGCCCCAGCATTTT.

V usage is TRBV7-9 and J usage is TRBJ1-1; weak D call: TRBD1 (5 bases). Trimming took 1 base from V and 6 from J, leaving 6 bases between them. Looked up from germline, CDR1 is SEHNR and CDR2 is FQNEAQ (reference sequence). This CDR3 region has 12 residues. CDR3 sequence reads: CASSLGDPEAFF. As DNA, the CDR3 is TGTGCCAGCAGCTTAGGGGACCCTGAAGCTTTCTTT.

The chain couples TRBV10-3 to TRBJ2-5; D might be TRBD1 or TRBD2, each matching 6 bases. Germline V CDR1 and CDR2: ENHRY, SYGVKD. V lost 6 bases, J lost 5 bases, and 13 bases lay in between. The CDR3 covers 13 residues. CDR3 DNA: TGTGCCATCAGAAGGGGGGCAGGGGAGACCCAGTACTTC. Protein: CAIRRGAGETQYF.

This chain joins TRBV15 and TRBJ1-5; D is uncertain. The CDR3 length is 13 residues. CDR1 LNHNV and CDR2 YYDKDF come from the germline V gene (reference sequence). Trimming shortened V by 1 base and J by 4 bases, and 5 bases separated the two germline ends. CDR3 residues: CATSRAANQPQHF. CDR3 DNA: TGTGCCACCAGCAGAGCGGCGAATCAGCCCCAGCATTTT.

This clonotype turned up a few times. The genes are TRBV5-5 and TRBJ2-7; D uncertain. CDR1 is SGHKS, CDR2 YYEKEE, per germline (reference sequence). Trimming took off 2 bases at V and 3 bases at J, with 9 bases between the two ends. The CDR3 consists of 13 residues. The CDR3 spells CASSFHKGYEQYF. The CDR3 DNA sequence: TGTGCCAGCAGCTTTCACAAGGGCTACGAGCAGTACTTC.

In its sample, this clonotype was seen many times. The chain uses TRBV28 and TRBJ1-5, with TRBD1 identical over 7 bases. J lost 9 bases, V lost 5 bases, and 10 bases had no gene match. Germline CDR1 is MDHEN and CDR2 is SYDVKM. The CDR3 has 14 amino acids. The CDR3 DNA is TGTGCCAGCAGTACTCCAGGGGGAAGGCGGCCCCAGCATTTT. It is translated as CASSTPGGRRPQHF. Drawing the rest from reference TRBV28 and TRBJ1-5, the complete variable domain is DVKVTQSSRYLVKRTGEKVFLECVQDMDHENMFWYRQDPGLGLRLIYFSYDVKMKEKGDIPEGYSVSREKKERFSLILESASTNQTSMYLCASSTPGGRRPQHFGDGTRLSIL.